This TCR beta chain was documented in a study of OX40 agonist ivuxolimab in advanced cancers. Study context: The drug used for patients, ivuxolimab, was an agonistic anti-OX40 (CD134) antibody. Study observations and caveats: More expanded clones were found, on average, in CD8+ than in CD4+ T cells.

Notes on this clone: Its target is not known.

Patients with a history of autoimmune disease or on systemic immunosuppression were excluded. The V end lost 8 bases, the J end lost 0 bases, and 1 base lay between the germline ends. Germline CDR1 MNHNS, CDR2 SASEGT. The CDR3 loop spans 11 amino acids. Here immunoSEQ multiplex PCR was the method, and the copy in TCRdb shows in-frame clones only, minus some. The table lists 77,000 or so clones, approximately 80% of them singletons. This TCR was sampled from an adult with an advanced solid tumor such as melanoma, head and neck, liver or kidney cancer. The material was CD4+ or CD8+ T cells sorted from blood, obtained in a trial of the OX40 agonist ivuxolimab. The chain uses TRBV6-1 and TRBJ1-4; no reliable D call. Here the CDR3 DNA reads TGTGCCAGCGCAACTAATGAAAAACTGTTTTTT. It is translated as CASATNEKLFF.